What follows are 8 T cell receptor beta chains derived from one specimen sequenced in a study of T cells after yellow fever vaccination. A single record per CDR3 protein comes from TCRdb applying MiXCR to the 5' RACE reads. The sample includes hundreds of thousands of distinct CDR3 sequences, roughly an eighth of them seen just once. The source was CD4+ T cells sorted from PBMCs, collected 15 days after the yellow fever booster vaccination. The receptor set was obtained from a young man who received the YFV17D yellow fever vaccine.

This clonotype was seen only a few times. The chain is built from TRBV11-2 and TRBJ2-5; D could derive from TRBD1 or TRBD2 (7 bases each). The CDR3 covers 15 residues. The germline V and J ends were trimmed by 5 bases and 5 bases, with 18 bases remaining between them. CDR1 SGHAT and CDR2 FQNNGV come from the germline V gene. The CDR3 DNA is TGTGCCAGCAGCCAGGGGGTGACAGCGGGGGAGACCCAGTACTTC. Translated: CASSQGVTAGETQYF.

This clonotype turned up a few times. The chain recombines TRBV6-5 with TRBJ2-7, with D uncertain. Germline V CDR1 and CDR2: MNHEY, SVGAGI. The CDR3 is made up of 15 amino acids. Trimming took off 2 bases at V and 0 bases at J, with 11 bases between the two ends. The CDR3 bases are TGTGCCAGCAGTTACGTTCCGGGTTCCTCCTACGAGCAGTACTTC. The encoded protein is CASSYVPGSSYEQYF.

The genes are TRBV4-3 and TRBJ2-3; D remains unclear. Per germline, CDR1 LGHNA and CDR2 YSLEER. CDR3 length equals 13 residues. V lost 1 base and J lost 8, with 10 bases in between. CDR3 DNA sequence: TGCGCCAGCAGCCAAGTCAGGTTGGGTACGCAGTATTTT. This sequence encodes CASSQVRLGTQYF.

This clonotype has ten or more counts. V is TRBV4-3 and J is TRBJ2-3; no definite D call. The CDR3 has 13 residues. V was trimmed by 1 base and J by 3 bases, leaving 5 bases between them. Germline lookup yields CDR1 LGHNA and CDR2 YSLEER. CDR3 loop: CASSQVRTDTQYF. The CDR3 nucleotides read TGCGCCAGCAGCCAAGTCCGTACAGATACGCAGTATTTT.

The CDR3 region has the DNA TGTGCCAGCTCCAACGGGCTTGAGCAGTACGTC. It yields the protein CASSNGLEQYV. The chain joins TRBV6-2 or TRBV6-3 to TRBJ2-7; D unresolved. CDR1 is MNHEY and CDR2 is SVGEGT in the germline V gene. The V and J ends lost 8 bases and 7 bases respectively, with 12 bases between them. The CDR3 consists of 11 residues.

The V and J genes are TRBV4-1 and TRBJ1-3; 7 nucleotides align to TRBD1. Germline lookup yields CDR1 MGHRA and CDR2 YSYEKL. V lost 0 bases and J lost 3; bases outside the gene matches: 8. The CDR3 runs 17 residues. The CDR3 protein is CASSQEGLTGYGNTIYF. The DNA of the CDR3 is TGCGCCAGCAGCCAAGAAGGATTGACAGGGTATGGAAACACCATATATTTT.

Only a few counts were recorded for this clonotype. The rearrangement uses TRBV6-1 and TRBJ2-3; 9 nucleotides agree with TRBD2. J lost 4 bases, V lost 3 bases, and 8 bases had no gene match. Germline assignment: CDR1 MNHNS and CDR2 SASEGT. The CDR3 spans 16 residues. The CDR3 protein is CASSDYGGGASDTQYF. Here the CDR3 DNA reads TGTGCCAGCAGTGACTATGGCGGGGGGGCCTCAGATACGCAGTATTTT.

The rearrangement joins TRBV29-1 to TRBJ1-1; no firm D call. The CDR3 covers 14 residues. Looked up from germline, CDR1 is SQVTM and CDR2 is ANQGSEA. Trimming shortened V by 4 bases and J by 1 base, and 13 bases separated the two germline ends. The CDR3 coding sequence is TGCAGCGTTGGTGAGGGCACAACGAACACTGAAGCTTTCTTT. Its translation: CSVGEGTTNTEAFF.